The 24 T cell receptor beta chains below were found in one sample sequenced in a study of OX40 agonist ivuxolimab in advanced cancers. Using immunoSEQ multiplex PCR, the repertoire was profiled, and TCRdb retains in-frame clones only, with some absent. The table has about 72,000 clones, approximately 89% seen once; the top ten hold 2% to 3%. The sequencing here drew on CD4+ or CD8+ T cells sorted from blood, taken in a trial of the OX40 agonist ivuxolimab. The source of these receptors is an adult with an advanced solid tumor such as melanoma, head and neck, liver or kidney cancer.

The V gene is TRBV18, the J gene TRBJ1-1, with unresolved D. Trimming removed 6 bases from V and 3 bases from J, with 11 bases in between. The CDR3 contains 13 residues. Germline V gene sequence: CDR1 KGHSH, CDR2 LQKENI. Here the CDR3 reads CASSLAPDTEAFF. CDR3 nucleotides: TGTGCCAGCTCCCTGGCACCAGACACTGAAGCTTTCTTT.

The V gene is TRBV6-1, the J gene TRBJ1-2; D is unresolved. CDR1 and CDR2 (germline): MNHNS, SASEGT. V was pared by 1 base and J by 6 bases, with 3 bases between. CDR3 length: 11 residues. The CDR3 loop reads CASSEVNGYTF. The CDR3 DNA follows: TGTGCCAGCAGTGAAGTTAATGGCTACACCTTC.

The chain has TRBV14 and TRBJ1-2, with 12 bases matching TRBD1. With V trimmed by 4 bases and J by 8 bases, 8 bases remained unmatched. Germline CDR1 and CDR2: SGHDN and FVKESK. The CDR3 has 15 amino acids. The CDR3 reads CASSPLGQGARGYTF. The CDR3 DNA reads TGTGCCAGCAGCCCTCTGGGACAGGGGGCGAGAGGCTACACCTTC.

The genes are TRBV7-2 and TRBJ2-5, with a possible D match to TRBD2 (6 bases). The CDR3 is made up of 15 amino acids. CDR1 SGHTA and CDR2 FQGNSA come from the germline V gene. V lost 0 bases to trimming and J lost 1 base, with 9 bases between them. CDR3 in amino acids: CASSLALALQETQYF. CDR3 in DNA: TGTGCCAGCAGCTTAGCGCTAGCGCTCCAAGAGACCCAGTACTTC.

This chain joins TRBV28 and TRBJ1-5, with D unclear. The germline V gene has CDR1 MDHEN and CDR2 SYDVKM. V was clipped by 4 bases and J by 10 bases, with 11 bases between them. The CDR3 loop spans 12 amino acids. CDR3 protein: CASSYRGGPQHF. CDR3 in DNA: TGTGCCAGCAGTTACCGTGGTGGACCCCAGCATTTT.

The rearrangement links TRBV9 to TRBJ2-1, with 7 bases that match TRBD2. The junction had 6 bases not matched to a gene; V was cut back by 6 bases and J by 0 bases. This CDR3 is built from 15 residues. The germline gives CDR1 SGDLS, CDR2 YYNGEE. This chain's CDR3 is CASTKRESSYNEQFF. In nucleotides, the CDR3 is TGTGCCAGCACCAAGCGGGAAAGCTCCTACAATGAGCAGTTCTTC.

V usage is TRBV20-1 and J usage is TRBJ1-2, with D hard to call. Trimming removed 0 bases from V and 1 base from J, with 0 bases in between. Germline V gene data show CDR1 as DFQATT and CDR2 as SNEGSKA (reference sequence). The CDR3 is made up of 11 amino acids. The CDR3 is CSARDNYGYTF. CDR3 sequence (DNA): TGCAGTGCTAGAGATAACTATGGCTACACCTTC.

CDR3 DNA: TGTGCCAGCTCCGTGTGGCAAGAGACCCAGTACTTC. This encodes CASSVWQETQYF. The rearrangement joins TRBV18 to TRBJ2-5; D is uncertain. The V end lost 6 bases, the J end lost 2 bases, and 7 bases lay between the germline ends. Germline V CDR1 and CDR2: KGHSH, LQKENI. CDR3 length equals 12 residues.

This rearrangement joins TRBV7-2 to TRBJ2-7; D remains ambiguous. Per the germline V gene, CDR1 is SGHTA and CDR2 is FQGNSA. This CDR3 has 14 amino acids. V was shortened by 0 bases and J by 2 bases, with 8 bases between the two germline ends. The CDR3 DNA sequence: TGTGCCAGCAGCTTAGCAGGCAGGACCTACGAGCAGTACTTC. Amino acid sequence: CASSLAGRTYEQYF.

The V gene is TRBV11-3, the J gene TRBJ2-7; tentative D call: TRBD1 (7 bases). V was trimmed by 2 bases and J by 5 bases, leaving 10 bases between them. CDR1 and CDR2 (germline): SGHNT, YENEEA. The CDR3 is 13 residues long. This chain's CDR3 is CASSLQGGHEQYF. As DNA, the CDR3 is TGTGCCAGCAGCTTACAGGGGGGACACGAGCAGTACTTC. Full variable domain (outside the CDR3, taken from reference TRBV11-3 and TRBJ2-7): EAGVVQSPRYKIIEKKQPVAFWCNPISGHNTLYWYLQNLGQGPELLIRYENEEAVDDSQLPKDRFSAERLKGVDSTLKIQPAELGDSAVYLCASSLQGGHEQYFGPGTRLTVT.

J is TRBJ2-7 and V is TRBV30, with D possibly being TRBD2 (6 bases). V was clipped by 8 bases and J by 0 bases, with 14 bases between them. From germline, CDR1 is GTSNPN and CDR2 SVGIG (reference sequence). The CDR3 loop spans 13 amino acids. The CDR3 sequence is CAGGLPSSYEQYF. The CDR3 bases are TGTGCCGGAGGGTTACCTAGCTCCTACGAGCAGTACTTC.

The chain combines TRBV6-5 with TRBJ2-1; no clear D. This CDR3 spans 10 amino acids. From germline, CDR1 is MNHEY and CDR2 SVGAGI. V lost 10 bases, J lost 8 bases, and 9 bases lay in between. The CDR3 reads CATRAHEQFF. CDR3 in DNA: TGTGCCACCCGGGCCCATGAGCAGTTCTTC.

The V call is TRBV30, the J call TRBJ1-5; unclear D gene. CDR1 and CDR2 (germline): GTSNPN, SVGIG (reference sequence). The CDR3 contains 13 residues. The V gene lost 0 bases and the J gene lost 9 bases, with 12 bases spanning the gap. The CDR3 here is CAWSVAAGSPQHF. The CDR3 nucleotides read TGTGCCTGGAGTGTAGCCGCGGGATCGCCCCAGCATTTT.

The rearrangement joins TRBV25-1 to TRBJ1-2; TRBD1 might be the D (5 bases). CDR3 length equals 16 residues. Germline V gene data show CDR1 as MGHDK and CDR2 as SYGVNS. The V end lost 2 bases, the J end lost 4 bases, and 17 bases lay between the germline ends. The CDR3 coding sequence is TGTGCCAGCAGTGAAGTGGGTGGGGGGGACTTCTATGGCTACACCTTC. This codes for CASSEVGGGDFYGYTF.

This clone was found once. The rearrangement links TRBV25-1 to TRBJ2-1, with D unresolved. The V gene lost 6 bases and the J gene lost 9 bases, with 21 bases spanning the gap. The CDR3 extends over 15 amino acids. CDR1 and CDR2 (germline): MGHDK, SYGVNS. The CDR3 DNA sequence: TGTGCCAGCAGCCGGCCAAGGGCGGCGGTTGGTGAGCAGTTCTTC. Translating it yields CASSRPRAAVGEQFF.

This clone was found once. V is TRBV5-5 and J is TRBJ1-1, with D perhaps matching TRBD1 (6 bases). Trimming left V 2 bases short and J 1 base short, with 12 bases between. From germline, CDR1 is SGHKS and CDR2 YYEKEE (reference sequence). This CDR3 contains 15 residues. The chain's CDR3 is CASSFSDRRNTEAFF. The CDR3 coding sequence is TGTGCCAGCAGCTTTTCGGACAGAAGGAACACTGAAGCTTTCTTT.

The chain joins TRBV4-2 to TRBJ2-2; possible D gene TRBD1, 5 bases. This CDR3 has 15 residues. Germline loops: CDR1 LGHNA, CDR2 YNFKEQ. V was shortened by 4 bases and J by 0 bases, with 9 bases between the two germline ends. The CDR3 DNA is TGTGCCAGCAGCCGGGGCAGGACGAACACCGGGGAGCTGTTTTTT. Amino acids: CASSRGRTNTGELFF.

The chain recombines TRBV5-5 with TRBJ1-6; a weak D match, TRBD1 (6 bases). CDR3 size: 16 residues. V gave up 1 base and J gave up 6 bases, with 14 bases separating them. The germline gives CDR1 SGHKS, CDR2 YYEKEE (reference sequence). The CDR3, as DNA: TGTGCCAGCAGCTTGAGGCCGGACAGCAGTAATTCACCCCTCCACTTT. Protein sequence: CASSLRPDSSNSPLHF. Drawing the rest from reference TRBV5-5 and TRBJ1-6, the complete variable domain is DAGVTQSPTHLIKTRGQQVTLRCSPISGHKSVSWYQQVLGQGPQFIFQYYEKEERGRGNFPDRFSARQFPNYSSELNVNALLLGDSALYLCASSLRPDSSNSPLHFGNGTRLTVT.

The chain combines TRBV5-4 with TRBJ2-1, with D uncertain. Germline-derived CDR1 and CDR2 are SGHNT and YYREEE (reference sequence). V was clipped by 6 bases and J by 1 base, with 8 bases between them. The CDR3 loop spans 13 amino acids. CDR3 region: CASINRSYNEQFF. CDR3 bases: TGTGCCAGCATCAACCGATCCTACAATGAGCAGTTCTTC.

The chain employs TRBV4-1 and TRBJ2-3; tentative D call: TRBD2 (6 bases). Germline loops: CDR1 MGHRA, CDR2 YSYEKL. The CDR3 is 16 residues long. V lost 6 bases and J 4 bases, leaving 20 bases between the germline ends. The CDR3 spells CASRGGAGPTPDTQYF. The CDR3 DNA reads TGCGCCAGCAGGGGTGGGGCGGGGCCCACCCCAGATACGCAGTATTTT.

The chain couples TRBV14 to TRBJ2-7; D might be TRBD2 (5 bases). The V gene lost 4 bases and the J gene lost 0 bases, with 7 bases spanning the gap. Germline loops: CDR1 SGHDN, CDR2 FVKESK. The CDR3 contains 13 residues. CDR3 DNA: TGTGCCAGCAGCCTTAGCGACTCCTACGAGCAGTACTTC. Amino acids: CASSLSDSYEQYF.

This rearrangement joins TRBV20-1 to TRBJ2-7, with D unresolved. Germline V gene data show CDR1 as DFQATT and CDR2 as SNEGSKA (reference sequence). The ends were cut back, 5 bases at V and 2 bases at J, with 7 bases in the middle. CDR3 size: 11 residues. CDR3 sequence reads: CSASHTYEQYF. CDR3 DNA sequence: TGCAGTGCTTCCCACACCTACGAGCAGTACTTC.

CDR3 sequence: CASSAGTGEVLAGVRNEQFF. For the CDR3, the DNA is TGTGCCAGCAGTGCCGGGACAGGAGAAGTTCTAGCGGGAGTTAGGAATGAGCAGTTCTTC. The chain links TRBV6-1 to TRBJ2-1; 10 positions match TRBD2. Germline values: CDR1 MNHNS, CDR2 SASEGT. V trimming: 4 bases; J trimming: 7 bases; junction bases outside the gene matches: 22. This CDR3 region has 20 residues.

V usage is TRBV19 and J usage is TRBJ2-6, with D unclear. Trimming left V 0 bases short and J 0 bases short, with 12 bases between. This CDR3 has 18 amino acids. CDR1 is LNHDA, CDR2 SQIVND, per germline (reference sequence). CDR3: CASSIDPGYLSGANVLTF. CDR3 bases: TGTGCCAGTAGTATAGATCCAGGTTACCTCTCTGGGGCCAACGTCCTGACTTTC.